This T cell receptor beta chain was captured in a study of immune heterogeneity within non-small cell lung tumors. Study in general: A few squamous cell carcinomas, around 10 non-squamous carcinomas and 1 not otherwise specified made up the tumors.

In its sample, this clonotype is medium-sized (0.01 to 0.1%). No antigen is known for it. The CDR3 contains 11 residues. The V end was cut by 5 bases, the J end by 6 bases, with 5 bases between. Germline V gene lookup returns CDR1 MNHNS and CDR2 SASEGT. Each sample used around 600 ng of genomic DNA from bulk tumor tissue. In surgery, several biopsies were collected from each primary tumor at widely spaced sites. Each patient presented with untreated, newly diagnosed non-small cell lung cancer and received curative surgery. A total of around 15 patients with newly diagnosed non-small cell lung cancer, all of whom were undergoing surgery with curative intent, made up the donors. Study-wide findings and caveats: The repertoire of each individual patient held high-frequency T-cell receptor beta clonotypes that were largely distinct from those of other patients. Identical dominant CDR3 beta clonotypes were found repeatedly across the tumor sites of a single patient, and these appeared alongside high-frequency clones that were unique to particular tumor locations.

TCR beta CDR3 amplification used multiplex PCR with 32 V and 13 J primers. From the multiplex PCR reads, TCRdb called clonotypes with MiXCR, one entry per CDR3 protein. The sample yields about 15,000 distinct CDR3 sequences, about 30% seen once. The sample comprised lung tumor tissue. This chain connects TRBV6-1 to TRBJ2-1; no definite D call. The receptor's source is a man aged 35-49 years with non-small cell lung cancer. CDR3 region: CASSSINEQFF. The CDR3 region has the DNA TGTGCCAGCAGTTCCATCAATGAGCAGTTCTTC.